The 26 T cell receptor beta chains below all came from one sample that was sequenced in a study of cytomegalovirus exposure and HLA in healthy donors. PCR primers comprised 60 Vbeta and 13 Jbeta primers. Produced via immunoSEQ multiplex PCR; TCRdb's table is partial and in-frame only. The sample records 59,000 or so clones, over 75% being singletons. The sample was PBMCs. Receptors were obtained from a female donor in good health and CMV-seronegative.

The chain couples TRBV13 to TRBJ2-5; TRBD1 is a possible D gene (6 bases). The DNA matches TRBJ2-7 better at its end, which makes the J call doubtful. The CDR3 covers 16 residues. Germline V gene data show CDR1 as PRHDT and CDR2 as FYEKMQ (reference sequence). CDR3 coding DNA: TGTGCCAGCAGCTTAGCCAGCACAGGGTTACGCTACGAGCAGTACTTC. Its protein is CASSLASTGLRYEQYF.

The CDR3 reads CASSRRGTGDQPQHF. DNA for the CDR3: TGTGCCAGCAGTCGCAGAGGGACAGGGGATCAGCCCCAGCATTTT. The chain joins TRBV6-5 to TRBJ1-5; 10 bases align to TRBD1. Germline CDR1 and CDR2: MNHEY and SVGAGI. V shed 5 bases, J shed 5 bases, and the junction held 6 bases outside the gene matches. The CDR3 consists of 15 residues.

The chain carries TRBV9 and TRBJ2-3; a weak D match, TRBD2 (5 bases). This CDR3 spans 13 amino acids. Germline CDR1 and CDR2: SGDLS and YYNGEE. V lost 4 bases, J lost 13 bases, and 19 bases lay in between. In nucleotides, the CDR3 is TGTGCCAGCAGCCCCCTTCGGGTGGGAGAGGAGTATTTT. Its translation: CASSPLRVGEEYF.

The CDR3, as DNA: TGCGCCAGCAGCCCAGTACAGGGGGCTGGCCACGAGCAGTACTTC. This sequence encodes CASSPVQGAGHEQYF. The chain employs TRBV5-1 and TRBJ2-7; 9 bases match TRBD1. V trimming: 4 bases; J trimming: 5 bases; junction bases outside the gene matches: 10. The germline gives CDR1 SGHRS, CDR2 YFSETQ. CDR3 length: 15 residues.

The chain couples TRBV7-9 to TRBJ1-6; 11 bases match TRBD1. The CDR3 runs to 14 residues. Trimming cost V 8 bases and J 11 bases; bases outside gene matches: 8. Looked up from germline, CDR1 is SEHNR and CDR2 is FQNEAQ (reference sequence). In DNA form, the CDR3 reads TGTGCCAGCCGCTCCGGGACAGGGGGAGCACCCCTCCACTTT. As protein: CASRSGTGGAPLHF.

This chain connects TRBV7-9 to TRBJ2-7, with a tentative D call TRBD1 (5 bases). The V and J ends lost 1 base and 2 bases respectively, with 6 bases between them. There are 13 residues in the CDR3. CDR1 is SEHNR and CDR2 is FQNEAQ in the germline V gene (reference sequence). CDR3 residues: CASSLGTTYEQYF. Here the CDR3 DNA reads TGTGCCAGCAGCTTAGGGACAACCTACGAGCAGTACTTC.

This clone showed up just once. The chain is built from TRBV27 and TRBJ2-1; 10 positions match TRBD2. Germline lookup yields CDR1 MNHEY and CDR2 SMNVEV (reference sequence). V shed 10 bases and J 5 bases; nucleotides not matched to a gene: 11. The CDR3 contains 15 residues. The CDR3 loop is CATWVAGGLHNEQFF. CDR3 nucleotides: TGTGCCACGTGGGTAGCGGGGGGCCTTCACAATGAGCAGTTCTTC.

The chain carries TRBV9 and TRBJ1-1; D is possibly TRBD1 (5 bases). The CDR3 is made up of 13 amino acids. The germline gives CDR1 SGDLS, CDR2 YYNGEE. The V end was cut by 5 bases, the J end by 10 bases, with 18 bases between. In nucleotides, the CDR3 is TGTGCCAGCAGAAAAGGGGACTGGGCGGGAGCTTTCTTT. This sequence encodes CASRKGDWAGAFF.

The V call is TRBV27, the J call TRBJ1-5; TRBD1 matches 9 bases. J was trimmed by 6 bases and V by 3 bases; bases with no gene match: 3. The CDR3 length is 14 residues. CDR1 is MNHEY and CDR2 is SMNVEV in the germline V gene (reference sequence). CDR3 sequence: CASSFTGGGQPQHF. The CDR3 bases are TGTGCCAGCAGTTTCACAGGGGGCGGTCAGCCCCAGCATTTT.

The J gene is TRBJ2-7, the V gene TRBV27; maybe TRBD2 (6 bases). Trimming removed 3 bases from V and 4 bases from J, with 13 bases in between. The CDR3 spans 14 residues. Germline V gene sequence: CDR1 MNHEY, CDR2 SMNVEV (reference sequence). CDR3 residues: CASSFDGSEYEQYF. The CDR3 nucleotides are TGTGCCAGCAGTTTTGACGGGAGTGAGTACGAGCAGTACTTC.

V gene TRBV5-4 combines with J gene TRBJ2-3, with D possibly being TRBD1 (5 bases). The CDR3 consists of 14 residues. Trimming shortened V by 2 bases and J by 4 bases, and 11 bases separated the two germline ends. From germline, CDR1 is SGHNT and CDR2 YYREEE (reference sequence). The CDR3 is CASSFLGAPDTQYF. The CDR3, as DNA: TGTGCCAGCAGCTTTCTAGGGGCCCCAGATACGCAGTATTTT.

The rearrangement uses TRBV4-3 and TRBJ2-1; possible D gene TRBD2, 6 bases. V was trimmed by 4 bases and J by 7 bases, leaving 23 bases between them. CDR1 and CDR2 (germline): LGHNA, YSLEER. CDR3 length: 17 amino acids. For the CDR3, the DNA is TGCGCCAGCAGCCCCACACCAGCGGGCCCTCTGTGGAATGAGCAGTTCTTC. It encodes CASSPTPAGPLWNEQFF.

This clone turned up a few times. This chain connects TRBV15 to TRBJ2-5; 7 bases are a match to TRBD1. This CDR3 is built from 13 residues. V trimming: 5 bases; J trimming: 5 bases; junction bases outside the gene matches: 5. The germline V gene encodes CDR1 LNHNV and CDR2 YYDKDF (reference sequence). The CDR3 DNA sequence: TGTGCCACCAGCGGACAGGATTGGGAGACCCAGTACTTC. It encodes CATSGQDWETQYF.

This rearrangement joins TRBV4-1 to TRBJ2-3, with TRBD1 as a possible D gene (5 bases). Germline lookup yields CDR1 MGHRA and CDR2 YSYEKL. The length of the CDR3 is 15 residues. Trimming took off 0 bases at V and 2 bases at J, with 9 bases between the two ends. The CDR3 bases are TGCGCCAGCAGCCAAGAGCTAGGGGACACAGATACGCAGTATTTT. It specifies CASSQELGDTDTQYF.

The genes are TRBV13 and TRBJ2-3; maybe TRBD2 (7 bases). Trimming left V 6 bases short and J 3 bases short, with 16 bases between. CDR1 and CDR2 (germline): PRHDT, FYEKMQ (reference sequence). The CDR3 is 15 residues long. The CDR3 DNA is TGTGCCAGCAGTCTCTGGGGGGGCGGGACAGATACGCAGTATTTT. Translated, it gives CASSLWGGGTDTQYF.

The genes are TRBV11-2 and TRBJ1-2; tentative D call: TRBD1 (6 bases). Germline-derived CDR1 and CDR2 are SGHAT and FQNNGV. The CDR3 sequence is 14 residues long. V lost 6 bases and J lost 4, with 15 bases in between. The DNA of the CDR3 is TGTGCCAGCAGTTACAGGGAACCCTCCTATGGCTACACCTTC. Residues: CASSYREPSYGYTF.

V gene TRBV7-6 combines with J gene TRBJ2-5, with 9 bases identical to TRBD1. The J call may be incorrect, as the DNA end agrees better with TRBJ2-7. This CDR3 has 15 residues. The germline gives CDR1 SGHVS, CDR2 FNYEAQ. The CDR3 protein is CASSLGTGASYEQYF. CDR3 nucleotide sequence: TGTGCCAGCAGCTTAGGGACAGGGGCATCCTACGAGCAGTACTTC.

The chain employs TRBV7-6 and TRBJ2-4; D perhaps matches TRBD2 (6 bases). This CDR3 comprises 14 residues. Per germline, CDR1 SGHVS and CDR2 FNYEAQ. With 2 bases removed from V and 7 bases from J, the gap between germline ends came to 12 bases. The CDR3 spells CASSLSGDRNIQYF. CDR3 DNA sequence: TGTGCCAGCAGCTTATCGGGAGATAGGAACATTCAGTACTTC. The full variable domain, completed using reference TRBV7-6 and TRBJ2-4, is GAGVSQSPRYKVTKRGQDVALRCDPISGHVSLYWYRQALGQGPEFLTYFNYEAQQDKSGLPNDRFSAERPEGSISTLTIQRTEQRDSAMYRCASSLSGDRNIQYFGAGTRLSVL.

V usage is TRBV19 and J usage is TRBJ1-2, with a possible D match to TRBD1 (5 bases). Germline V CDR1 and CDR2: LNHDA, SQIVND (reference sequence). The CDR3 is made up of 13 amino acids. Trimming took 1 base from V and 10 from J, leaving 13 bases between them. The CDR3 DNA follows: TGTGCCAGTAGTATAGTAGGGGCCGGTTTCTACACCTTC. Encoded protein: CASSIVGAGFYTF.

The chain carries TRBV4-3 and TRBJ2-1, with D tentatively TRBD2 (5 bases). The CDR3 runs to 14 residues. V was trimmed by 2 bases and J by 8 bases, leaving 13 bases between them. Germline CDR1 and CDR2: LGHNA and YSLEER. CDR3 region: CASSQSSGGYEQFF. CDR3 sequence (DNA): TGCGCCAGCAGCCAATCGAGCGGCGGCTATGAGCAGTTCTTC.

This clone was observed once. The V and J genes are TRBV10-3 and TRBJ2-7; the D gene is possibly TRBD1 (5 bases). Trimming stripped 11 bases from V and 5 bases from J, with 13 bases between. This CDR3 spans 11 amino acids. Germline values: CDR1 ENHRY, CDR2 SYGVKD. CDR3: CAPQGTDEQYF. In DNA form, the CDR3 reads TGTGCCCCGCAGGGAACGGACGAGCAGTACTTC.

This clone was counted a few times. The chain recombines TRBV19 with TRBJ2-5; 12 nucleotides align to TRBD2. Looked up from germline, CDR1 is LNHDA and CDR2 is SQIVND (reference sequence). After removal of 5 bases from V and 7 bases from J, the junction contained 17 bases not matched to a gene. The CDR3 extends over 18 amino acids. CDR3 sequence (DNA): TGTGCCAGTAGTCTAACCGGGACTAGCGGGCATCACGCGTCGACCCAGTACTTC. Its translation is CASSLTGTSGHHASTQYF.

The V and J genes are TRBV6-6 and TRBJ1-1; D gene unclear. The CDR3 length is 15 residues. In germline, CDR1 is MNHNY, CDR2 SVGAGI (reference sequence). V was pared by 6 bases and J by 5 bases, with 19 bases between. CDR3 residues: CASRKPDLGRTEAFF. The CDR3 region has the DNA TGTGCCAGCAGGAAACCGGACCTAGGGAGAACTGAAGCTTTCTTT.

The V and J genes are TRBV11-2 and TRBJ2-5; D remains ambiguous. Per the germline V gene, CDR1 is SGHAT and CDR2 is FQNNGV. The V gene lost 4 bases and the J gene lost 2 bases, with 11 bases spanning the gap. The CDR3 contains 14 residues. Here the CDR3 reads CASSSEYGQETQYF. CDR3 nucleotides: TGTGCCAGCAGCTCCGAATACGGGCAAGAGACCCAGTACTTC.

The rearrangement links TRBV6-5 to TRBJ1-2, with D unresolved. The CDR3 is made up of 13 amino acids. The V and J ends lost 5 bases and 8 bases respectively, with 15 bases between them. Germline assignment: CDR1 MNHEY and CDR2 SVGAGI. Here the CDR3 reads CASSIGLGGGYTF. The CDR3 DNA reads TGTGCCAGCAGTATTGGGTTAGGAGGGGGCTACACCTTC.

The V gene is TRBV27, the J gene TRBJ1-5; weak D call: TRBD1 (6 bases). This CDR3 is 15 amino acids long. The germline gives CDR1 MNHEY, CDR2 SMNVEV (reference sequence). Trimming shortened V by 0 bases and J by 3 bases, and 9 bases separated the two germline ends. The CDR3 DNA sequence: TGTGCCAGCAGTTTATCTTGGGACACCAATCAGCCCCAGCATTTT. It is translated as CASSLSWDTNQPQHF.